This TCR beta chain appears in the sequencing data of a study of blood T cell repertoires in COVID-19. Original handling: Reference gene primer amplification gave nucleated cell count estimates. The assay was immunoSEQ multiplex PCR, and TCRdb's table has in-frame clones only and misses some. For V, J and clone size, that table is used; D and trimming come from the DNA. The table shows some 270,000 clones, with 84% occurring only once. Trimming took off 3 bases at V and 2 bases at J, with 8 bases between the two ends. The CDR3 is made up of 14 amino acids. CDR1 is SNHLY, CDR2 FYNNEI, per germline. Source material: peripheral blood. The genes are TRBV2 and TRBJ1-3; D is undetermined. The source is a person aged 65 to 85 with COVID-19, enrolled during active disease. As DNA, the CDR3 is TGTGCCAGCAGTGAGGCGGTACCTGGAAACACCATATATTTT. This translates into CASSEAVPGNTIYF.